These 28 T cell receptor beta chains were all obtained from the same sample, sequenced in a study of blood T cells in healthy people across ages. The second PCR ran about 7 to 12 cycles with a sample-barcoded 5' primer and J-beta primers. TCRdb re-called the 5' RACE reads with MiXCR, one entry per CDR3 protein. The sample yields about a million distinct CDR3 sequences, roughly two fifths seen once. What was sequenced was blood. The receptors stem from a man younger than 35 in good health.

The chain uses TRBV6-2 or TRBV6-3 and TRBJ2-7; D is uncertain. The ends were cut back, 7 bases at V and 0 bases at J, with 16 bases in the middle. CDR3 size: 15 residues. Germline V gene data show CDR1 as MNHEY and CDR2 as SVGEGT. CDR3 sequence reads: CASTPDHSVSYEQYF. DNA for the CDR3: TGTGCCAGCACTCCCGATCACTCAGTCTCCTACGAGCAGTACTTC.

The chain couples TRBV27 to TRBJ2-3, with 12 bases fitting TRBD2. The CDR3 runs 18 residues. The germline gives CDR1 MNHEY, CDR2 SMNVEV (reference sequence). With V trimmed by 5 bases and J by 0 bases, 9 bases remained unmatched. CDR3 sequence reads: CASSGLAGGLYSTDTQYF. As DNA, the CDR3 is TGTGCCAGCAGTGGTCTAGCGGGGGGGCTTTATAGCACAGATACGCAGTATTTT.

This clonotype has only a few counts. CDR3: CSVGGGLGTEAFF. CDR3 DNA: TGCAGCGTTGGTGGAGGGTTGGGCACTGAAGCTTTCTTT. The rearrangement uses TRBV29-1 and TRBJ1-1; no firm D call. The CDR3 loop spans 13 amino acids. V lost 4 bases and J 4 bases, leaving 13 bases between the germline ends. Germline lookup yields CDR1 SQVTM and CDR2 ANQGSEA.

This chain connects TRBV7-3 to TRBJ1-6; no reliable D call. V was trimmed by 3 bases and J by 5 bases, leaving 5 bases between them. This CDR3 spans 13 amino acids. Germline V gene lookup returns CDR1 SGHTA and CDR2 FQGTGA. The CDR3 DNA reads as TGTGCCAGCAGCTTCACCGATAATTCACCCCTCCACTTT. It is translated as CASSFTDNSPLHF.

As regards this clonotype: The junction does not match germline at one end; this may be a read error. The chain has TRBV3-1 and TRBJ2-1; the D gene is possibly TRBD1 (6 bases). This CDR3 is 15 amino acids long. The germline gives CDR1 LGHDT, CDR2 YNNKEL (reference sequence). CDR3 loop: CTSSPTGGPYNEQFF. The CDR3 DNA reads TGTACCAGCAGCCCGACAGGAGGTCCCTACAATGAGCAGTTCTTC.

The chain combines TRBV10-3 with TRBJ2-7; D gene ambiguous. This CDR3 has 12 residues. The germline CDR1 and CDR2 sequences are ENHRY and SYGVKD. The V end was cut by 5 bases, the J end by 6 bases, with 11 bases between. DNA of the CDR3: TGTGCCATCAGTAGGGTAGTAGGCGAGCAGTACTTC. It is translated as CAISRVVGEQYF.

V usage is TRBV27 and J usage is TRBJ1-2; D is perhaps TRBD1 (6 bases). Trimming pared 6 bases from V and 3 bases from J, leaving 17 bases between. The germline gives CDR1 MNHEY, CDR2 SMNVEV (reference sequence). The CDR3 is made up of 15 amino acids. The CDR3 protein is CASSPLGGTDYGYTF. The CDR3 DNA sequence: TGTGCCAGCAGCCCTCTTGGGGGCACCGACTATGGCTACACCTTC.

The CDR3 region is CAWSVGGPDQHF. In DNA form, the CDR3 reads TGTGCCTGGAGTGTAGGGGGGCCGGACCAGCATTTT. The rearrangement uses TRBV30 and TRBJ1-5, with D perhaps TRBD1 (6 bases). Trimming took off 0 bases at V and 12 bases at J, with 12 bases between the two ends. Germline CDR1 GTSNPN, CDR2 SVGIG (reference sequence). The CDR3 covers 12 residues. Drawing the rest from reference TRBV30 and TRBJ1-5, the complete variable domain is SQTIHQWPATLVQPVGSPLSLECTVEGTSNPNLYWYRQAAGRGLQLLFYSVGIGQISSEVPQNLSASRPQDRQFILSSKKLLLSDSGFYLCAWSVGGPDQHFGDGTRLSIL.

As DNA, the CDR3 is TGTGCCAGCAGCTTGGACAGGAACTCCTATAATTCACCCCTCCACTTT. This encodes CASSLDRNSYNSPLHF. The chain links TRBV5-6 to TRBJ1-6; tentatively, D is TRBD1 (5 bases). CDR1 SGHDT and CDR2 YYEEEE come from the germline V gene. V lost 0 bases to trimming and J lost 0 bases, with 7 bases between them. The CDR3 runs 16 residues.

The chain has TRBV29-1 and TRBJ1-2, with 7 positions matching TRBD1. V lost 3 bases, J lost 2 bases, and 3 bases stayed unmatched. The CDR3 is made up of 13 amino acids. Per the germline V gene, CDR1 is SQVTM and CDR2 is ANQGSEA. CDR3 amino acids: CSVEMGQNYGYTF. The CDR3 region has the DNA TGCAGCGTTGAGATGGGACAGAACTATGGCTACACCTTC.

This rearrangement joins TRBV4-1 to TRBJ2-2, with D perhaps matching TRBD2 (5 bases). Germline CDR1 MGHRA, CDR2 YSYEKL. V was trimmed by 0 bases and J by 3 bases, leaving 11 bases between them. CDR3 length equals 16 residues. This CDR3 reads CASSQEEAEYTGELFF. The CDR3 DNA reads as TGCGCCAGCAGCCAAGAGGAGGCGGAATACACCGGGGAGCTGTTTTTT.

The V and J genes are TRBV7-2 and TRBJ2-3; 8 positions match TRBD1. This CDR3 spans 16 amino acids. The germline gives CDR1 SGHTA, CDR2 FQGNSA. V lost 5 bases, J lost 5 bases, and 12 bases stayed unmatched. CDR3: CASSHRQGRKGDTQYF. The CDR3 DNA reads TGTGCCAGCAGCCATCGACAGGGGAGAAAGGGAGATACGCAGTATTTT.

In this sample, this clonotype turned up a few times. J is TRBJ2-4 and V is TRBV4-2, with 9 bases lining up with TRBD1. The CDR3 spans 16 residues. Trimming at V came to 0 bases and at J to 3 bases, leaving 3 bases not matched to a gene. Per the germline V gene, CDR1 is LGHNA and CDR2 is YNFKEQ. CDR3 DNA: TGTGCCAGCAGCCAAGACAGGACAGGGGTCAAAAACATTCAGTACTTC. It encodes CASSQDRTGVKNIQYF.

This clonotype was counted a few times. This chain connects TRBV6-5 to TRBJ1-6; D ambiguous. The germline CDR1 and CDR2 sequences are MNHEY and SVGAGI. The length of the CDR3 is 15 residues. V shed 2 bases and J shed 5 bases, with 10 bases lying between them. CDR3 nucleotide sequence: TGTGCCAGCAGTTACGAGGGTGCGGATAATTCACCCCTCCACTTT. It translates to CASSYEGADNSPLHF.

The chain couples TRBV6-2 or TRBV6-3 to TRBJ2-1, with 11 bases lining up with TRBD2. From germline, CDR1 is MNHEY and CDR2 SVGEGT. V dropped 6 bases and J dropped 6; count of bases not matched to a gene: 7. The CDR3 loop spans 15 amino acids. The CDR3 reads CASSLLAGVANEQFF. CDR3 DNA sequence: TGTGCCAGCAGCTTACTAGCGGGGGTAGCCAATGAGCAGTTCTTC.

This chain connects TRBV7-9 to TRBJ1-6; the D is unclear. The V end lost 5 bases, the J end lost 7 bases, and 6 bases lay between the germline ends. This CDR3 is built from 12 residues. Germline V gene data show CDR1 as SEHNR and CDR2 as FQNEAQ (reference sequence). CDR3 in amino acids: CASSQTNSPLHF. DNA of the CDR3: TGTGCCAGCAGCCAAACGAATTCACCCCTCCACTTT.

This clonotype was observed a few times. The chain carries TRBV3-1 and TRBJ2-5; 11 bases agree with TRBD2. Near its end, the DNA agrees better with TRBJ2-7, so the J call may be wrong. This CDR3 comprises 15 residues. Germline assignment: CDR1 LGHDT and CDR2 YNNKEL (reference sequence). The CDR3 nucleotides are TGTGCCAGCAGCCAACCGGGACTAGCGGTCTACGAGCAGTACTTC. It encodes CASSQPGLAVYEQYF.

This clonotype was seen more than once but under ten times. This rearrangement joins TRBV4-2 to TRBJ2-1; D may be TRBD2 (5 bases). The CDR3 runs 16 residues. V lost 0 bases to trimming and J lost 3 bases, with 12 bases between them. Germline V gene sequence: CDR1 LGHNA, CDR2 YNFKEQ. CDR3 amino acids: CASSQETGSHYNEQFF. In DNA form, the CDR3 reads TGTGCCAGCAGCCAAGAAACGGGGTCCCACTACAATGAGCAGTTCTTC.

This clonotype was picked up a small number of times. The chain employs TRBV20-1 and TRBJ1-4; 7 bases agree with TRBD1. CDR1 DFQATT and CDR2 SNEGSKA come from the germline V gene (reference sequence). V was pared by 5 bases and J by 7 bases, with 10 bases of the junction left unmatched. This CDR3 region has 14 residues. CDR3 amino acids: CSAPDRVVFEKLFF. In DNA, the CDR3 is TGCAGTGCTCCTGACAGGGTTGTCTTTGAAAAACTGTTTTTT.

The chain recombines TRBV19 with TRBJ2-7; D gene unclear. Germline CDR1 is LNHDA and CDR2 is SQIVND (reference sequence). Trimming stripped 4 bases from V and 5 bases from J, with 18 bases between. This CDR3 is 15 amino acids long. CDR3 in DNA: TGTGCCAGTAGTAGCGCCCGAGCCCCTCCAAACGAGCAGTACTTC. Translating gives CASSSARAPPNEQYF. Looking up the rest from reference TRBV19 and TRBJ2-7 gives the full variable domain: DGGITQSPKYLFRKEGQNVTLSCEQNLNHDAMYWYRQDPGQGLRLIYYSQIVNDFQKGDIAEGYSVSREKKESFPLTVTSAQKNPTAFYLCASSSARAPPNEQYFGPGTRLTVT.

CDR3 region: CASRSGTGVQPQHF. CDR3 nucleotide sequence: TGTGCCAGCAGGAGCGGGACAGGGGTTCAGCCCCAGCATTTT. The V and J genes are TRBV12-3 or TRBV12-4 and TRBJ1-5; the match to TRBD1 covers 10 bases. Unmatched junction bases numbered 5, after V lost 6 bases and J lost 6 bases. This CDR3 spans 14 amino acids.

This clonotype appeared many times. V gene TRBV7-8 combines with J gene TRBJ1-2; TRBD1 aligns across 9 bases. Germline V gene data show CDR1 as SGHVS and CDR2 as FQNEAQ. This CDR3 has 14 amino acids. The ends lost 5 bases at V and 2 bases at J; junction bases unmatched: 3. The CDR3 coding sequence is TGTGCCAGCAGCGCCGGGACAGGGAACTATGGCTACACCTTC. Encoded protein: CASSAGTGNYGYTF.

The table lists this clonotype with a few counts. This chain connects TRBV6-1 to TRBJ2-1; no clear D. Matching the DNA end better, TRBJ2-7 makes the J call doubtful. The CDR3 has 14 amino acids. Germline loops: CDR1 MNHNS, CDR2 SASEGT. The CDR3, as DNA: TGTGCCAGCAGTGAATCGGGCCAGTACAATGAGCAGTACTTC. This translates into CASSESGQYNEQYF.

The chain is built from TRBV5-5 and TRBJ1-5; perhaps TRBD1 as D (5 bases). Looked up from germline, CDR1 is SGHKS and CDR2 is YYEKEE (reference sequence). Trimming left V 4 bases short and J 4 bases short, with 12 bases between. The CDR3 has 14 residues. In DNA, the CDR3 is TGTGCCAGCAGCCTACTGACAGAAAATCAGCCCCAGCATTTT. Translation gives CASSLLTENQPQHF. The variable domain in full, with the rest retrieved from reference TRBV5-5 and TRBJ1-5, is DAGVTQSPTHLIKTRGQQVTLRCSPISGHKSVSWYQQVLGQGPQFIFQYYEKEERGRGNFPDRFSARQFPNYSSELNVNALLLGDSALYLCASSLLTENQPQHFGDGTRLSIL.

This rearrangement joins TRBV3-1 to TRBJ2-1; the match to TRBD2 covers 8 bases. Per germline, CDR1 LGHDT and CDR2 YNNKEL (reference sequence). This CDR3 spans 15 amino acids. V shed 6 bases and J 4 bases; nucleotides not matched to a gene: 8. The CDR3 loop is CASSPGTRDYNEQFF. The CDR3 DNA is TGTGCCAGCAGTCCCGGGACTAGGGATTACAATGAGCAGTTCTTC.

This clonotype has more than one count but fewer than ten. The rearrangement links TRBV4-2 to TRBJ2-1; a weak D match, TRBD2 (6 bases). The CDR3 length is 16 residues. Germline V CDR1 and CDR2: LGHNA, YNFKEQ. Trimming stripped 0 bases from V and 3 bases from J, with 12 bases between. CDR3 nucleotide sequence: TGTGCCAGCAGCCAAGAGGGTAGCGGACACTACAATGAGCAGTTCTTC. Encoded protein: CASSQEGSGHYNEQFF.

This chain uses TRBV7-2 with TRBJ2-1; 10 nucleotides line up with TRBD2. Trimming removed 5 bases from V and 7 bases from J; junction bases left unmatched: 8. Germline V gene sequence: CDR1 SGHTA, CDR2 FQGNSA. CDR3 size: 15 residues. CDR3 amino acids: CASSPSGGAQNEQFF. The CDR3 DNA is TGTGCCAGCAGCCCAAGCGGGGGGGCCCAGAATGAGCAGTTCTTC.

The genes are TRBV10-3 and TRBJ2-7, with D possibly TRBD1 on 6 matching bases. V was shortened by 6 bases and J by 7 bases, with 25 bases between the two germline ends. CDR1 is ENHRY, CDR2 SYGVKD, per germline. CDR3 length: 16 residues. CDR3 protein: CAIRGPGQQRSNEQYF. Written as DNA, the CDR3 is TGTGCCATCAGGGGACCCGGACAGCAGCGCTCCAATGAGCAGTACTTC.